Sequencing of this T cell receptor (beta chain) was carried out in a study of T cell clones after liver transplantation. Study-level background: TCRbeta sequencing after a pre-transplant mixed lymphocyte reaction identified graft-donor-reactive clones, later tracked in post-transplant blood.

Findings and limits, study-wide: Small, mixed patient groups and varying post-transplant times limit these conclusions.

Here immunoSEQ multiplex PCR was the method, and the copy in TCRdb shows in-frame clones only, minus some. The profile shows 49,000 or so clones, 70% to 75% of them singletons. Of note for this clone: Its specificity is not known.

Sequencing used CD4+ T cells from blood, obtained approximately 54 months after liver transplant. The clonotype was recovered from a human patient who received a liver transplant. Some T cells may originate from the graft donor.

The CDR3: CASSLAGRQGTYEQYF. The CDR3 DNA follows: TGTGCCAGCAGCTTAGCAGGGAGACAGGGGACTTACGAGCAGTACTTC. This sequence joins TRBV11-2 and TRBJ2-7; 8 bases fit TRBD1. The germline V gene has CDR1 SGHAT and CDR2 FQNNGV. The CDR3 has 16 residues. The J segment lost 4 bases and the V segment lost 1 base, leaving 9 bases of the junction unmatched.